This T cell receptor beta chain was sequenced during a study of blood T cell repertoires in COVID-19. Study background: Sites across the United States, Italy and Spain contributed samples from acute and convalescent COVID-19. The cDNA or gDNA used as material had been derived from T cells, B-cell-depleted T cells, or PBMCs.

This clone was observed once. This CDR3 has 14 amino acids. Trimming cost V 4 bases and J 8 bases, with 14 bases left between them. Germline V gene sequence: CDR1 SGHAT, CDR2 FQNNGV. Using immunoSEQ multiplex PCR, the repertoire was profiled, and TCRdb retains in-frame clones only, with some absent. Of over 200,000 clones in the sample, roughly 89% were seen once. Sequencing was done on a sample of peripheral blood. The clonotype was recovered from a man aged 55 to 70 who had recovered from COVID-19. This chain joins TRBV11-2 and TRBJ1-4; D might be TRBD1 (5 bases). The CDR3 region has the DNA TGTGCCAGCAGCTACCAGGGTAGAGGAGAAAAACTGTTTTTT. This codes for CASSYQGRGEKLFF.